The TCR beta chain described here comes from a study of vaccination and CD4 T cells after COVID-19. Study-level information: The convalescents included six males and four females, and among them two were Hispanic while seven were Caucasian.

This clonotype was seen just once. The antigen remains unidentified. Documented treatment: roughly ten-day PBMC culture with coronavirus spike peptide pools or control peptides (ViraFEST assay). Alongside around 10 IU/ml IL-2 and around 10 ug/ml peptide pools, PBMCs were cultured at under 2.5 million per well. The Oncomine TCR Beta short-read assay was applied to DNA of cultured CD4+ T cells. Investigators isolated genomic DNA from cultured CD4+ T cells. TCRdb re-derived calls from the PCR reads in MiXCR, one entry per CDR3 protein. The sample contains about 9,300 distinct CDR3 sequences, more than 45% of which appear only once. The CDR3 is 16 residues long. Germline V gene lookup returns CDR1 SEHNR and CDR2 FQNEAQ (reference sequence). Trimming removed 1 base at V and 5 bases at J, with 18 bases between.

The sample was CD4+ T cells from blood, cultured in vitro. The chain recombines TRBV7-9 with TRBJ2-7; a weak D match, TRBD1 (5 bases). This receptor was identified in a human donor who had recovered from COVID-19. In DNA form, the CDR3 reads TGTGCCAGCAGCTTAGGACAGTTCTCCCTCTTGGACGAGCAGTACTTC. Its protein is CASSLGQFSLLDEQYF.